A single sample gave rise to the 7 T cell receptor beta chains below, sequenced in a study of cytomegalovirus exposure and HLA in healthy donors. Primers for the PCR totalled 60 Vbeta and 13 Jbeta. The protocol was immunoSEQ multiplex PCR, while the TCRdb copy is restricted to in-frame clones and leaves out a portion. The sample has more than 95,000 clones; roughly 75% are singletons. The sequencing sample was made of PBMCs. The receptor source for this set is a woman aged 40-49 years in good health and CMV-seronegative.

The rearrangement links TRBV11-2 to TRBJ1-1; D possibly corresponds to TRBD1 (6 bases). Germline-derived CDR1 and CDR2 are SGHAT and FQNNGV. V was pared by 5 bases and J by 0 bases, with 16 bases between. The CDR3 covers 16 residues. This CDR3 is CASSRRTVTMNTEAFF. Written as DNA, the CDR3 is TGTGCCAGCAGCCGTCGGACAGTCACCATGAACACTGAAGCTTTCTTT. Looking up the rest from reference TRBV11-2 and TRBJ1-1 gives the full variable domain: EAGVAQSPRYKIIEKRQSVAFWCNPISGHATLYWYQQILGQGPKLLIQFQNNGVVDDSQLPKDRFSAERLKGVDSTLKIQPAKLEDSAVYLCASSRRTVTMNTEAFFGQGTRLTVV.

The chain links TRBV19 to TRBJ1-1, with D maybe TRBD1 (5 bases). The CDR3 is made up of 14 amino acids. Germline V gene lookup returns CDR1 LNHDA and CDR2 SQIVND (reference sequence). Trimming left V 1 base short and J 3 bases short, with 9 bases between. The DNA of the CDR3 is TGTGCCAGTAGTATAGCGCCGGGGGACACTGAAGCTTTCTTT. It translates to CASSIAPGDTEAFF.

Concerning this clone: A read error may produce the germline difference seen at one junction end. This CDR3 is CASSLTKVDLVHVF. CDR3 DNA: TGTGCCAGCAGCTTAACAAAGGTTGATCTAGTTCACGTCTTC. The chain recombines TRBV11-2 with TRBJ2-1; no clear D gene. CDR1 is SGHAT and CDR2 is FQNNGV in the germline V gene. This CDR3 contains 14 residues.

The chain is built from TRBV11-2 and TRBJ2-6; TRBD1 aligns across 10 bases. The CDR3 sequence is 19 residues long. Per the germline V gene, CDR1 is SGHAT and CDR2 is FQNNGV. J gave up 1 base and V 6 bases, and 12 bases lay outside the gene matches. In nucleotides, the CDR3 is TGTGCCAGCAGAACCGGGACAGGGGCCAAACGTTCTGGGGCCAACGTCCTGACTTTC. It translates to CASRTGTGAKRSGANVLTF.

V gene TRBV5-4 combines with J gene TRBJ2-2, with D possibly TRBD1 on 5 matching bases. Trimming shortened V by 0 bases and J by 4 bases, and 10 bases separated the two germline ends. The CDR3 is 15 amino acids. Looked up from germline, CDR1 is SGHNT and CDR2 is YYREEE (reference sequence). The CDR3 DNA sequence: TGTGCCAGCAGCTTGGTTTTAGGGGTCACCGGGGAGCTGTTTTTT. Its translation is CASSLVLGVTGELFF.

The gene calls are TRBV7-9 and TRBJ2-7; tentatively, D is TRBD2 (8 bases). V was cut by 5 bases and J by 1 base, with 18 bases left in between. The CDR3 consists of 16 residues. Germline CDR1 and CDR2: SEHNR and FQNEAQ (reference sequence). CDR3 sequence reads: CASSPREAGGSYEQYF. The CDR3 DNA follows: TGTGCCAGCAGCCCGCGGGAGGCAGGGGGGTCCTACGAGCAGTACTTC.

The chain is built from TRBV2 and TRBJ2-5; the match to TRBD2 covers 11 bases. The germline gives CDR1 SNHLY, CDR2 FYNNEI. J lost 5 bases, V lost 7 bases, and 12 bases had no gene match. The CDR3 totals 16 residues. CDR3 DNA sequence: TGTGCCAGCAACCGGCTAGCGGGAGGTCGGTTGGAGACCCAGTACTTC. Its protein is CASNRLAGGRLETQYF.